The clone carrying this T cell receptor (beta chain) appeared once. As yet, its antigen is unknown. This sample is part of a study of blood T cells in healthy people across ages. Study-wide results and caveats: Higher diversity, along with more naive CD4+ cells, distinguished long-lived donors from aged donors. With age, beta diversity per million T cells declined roughly linearly, significantly by about 37.

Trimming cost V 3 bases and J 8 bases, with 11 bases left between them. Per germline, CDR1 LGHDT and CDR2 YNNKEL (reference sequence). The CDR3 contains 13 residues. Using a J-beta primer mix together with a sample-barcoded 5' primer, a second PCR was run for about 6 to 12 cycles. Carrying 12 random nucleotides, a template-switch adaptor labeled each individual cDNA molecule. TCRdb reanalysed the 5' RACE reads using MiXCR and keeps one entry per CDR3 protein. The data show 650,000 to 800,000 distinct CDR3 sequences, approximately 52% seen once. The chain uses TRBV3-1 and TRBJ2-1, with D possibly TRBD2 on 5 matching bases. The sample was blood. The sequence came from an elderly woman in good health. CDR3 amino acids: CASSQDADYEQFF. CDR3 DNA sequence: TGTGCCAGCAGCCAGGACGCGGACTATGAGCAGTTCTTC.